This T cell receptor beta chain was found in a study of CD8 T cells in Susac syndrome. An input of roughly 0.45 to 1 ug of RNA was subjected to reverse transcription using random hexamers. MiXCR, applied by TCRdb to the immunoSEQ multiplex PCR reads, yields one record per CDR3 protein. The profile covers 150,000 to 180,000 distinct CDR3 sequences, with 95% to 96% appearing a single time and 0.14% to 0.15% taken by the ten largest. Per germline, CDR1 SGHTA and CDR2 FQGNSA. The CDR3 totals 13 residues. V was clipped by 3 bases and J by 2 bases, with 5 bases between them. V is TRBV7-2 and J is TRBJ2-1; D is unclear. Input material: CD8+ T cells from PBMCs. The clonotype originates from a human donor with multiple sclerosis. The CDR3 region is CASSFGTYNEQFF. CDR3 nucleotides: TGTGCCAGCAGCTTTGGTACCTACAATGAGCAGTTCTTC.